What follows are 18 T cell receptor beta chains derived from one specimen sequenced in a study of post-analysis software for immune sequencing data. The TCR beta cDNA libraries contained unique molecular identifiers. TCRdb itself ran the PCR reads through MiXCR, one entry per CDR3 protein. The data contain 400,000 to 500,000 distinct CDR3 sequences, over 30% of them seen just once; the ten biggest clones take up approximately 7.7%. Points from the study as a whole: There were five TRBV segments more frequent in patients than controls, and TRBV5-6, TRBV5-1 and TRBV20-1 were among them.

The antigens for these receptors are not known. The sample comprised blood. These receptors all come from a girl aged 2 to 9 with multiple sclerosis.

The chain employs TRBV20-1 and TRBJ2-6, with D unresolved. The CDR3 consists of 14 residues. The germline V gene has CDR1 DFQATT and CDR2 SNEGSKA (reference sequence). V was trimmed by 6 bases and J by 6 bases, leaving 15 bases between them. Here the CDR3 DNA reads TGCAGTGCCAGATCGTGGGGTTTGGCCAACGTCCTGACTTTC. It yields the protein CSARSWGLANVLTF.

This clonotype was recorded a few times. V and J are TRBV20-1 and TRBJ1-2; no clear D gene. The CDR3 runs 17 residues. CDR1 is DFQATT, CDR2 SNEGSKA, per germline (reference sequence). V lost 0 bases and J 1 base, leaving 18 bases between the germline ends. The CDR3 is CSARDPGFSQFNYGYTF. DNA for the CDR3: TGCAGTGCTAGAGATCCCGGCTTTTCCCAATTTAACTATGGCTACACCTTC.

This clonotype showed up many times. The chain couples TRBV6-2 or TRBV6-3 to TRBJ2-5; 12 bases map to TRBD2. CDR1 is MNHEY, CDR2 SVGEGT, per germline. Trimming at V came to 5 bases and at J to 5 bases, leaving 6 bases not matched to a gene. The CDR3 is 15 amino acids. The CDR3 sequence: CASSRLAGVIETQYF. In nucleotides, the CDR3 is TGTGCCAGCAGTCGACTAGCGGGAGTGATTGAGACCCAGTACTTC.

CDR3 DNA: TGTGCCAGCAGCGTAGCGATCTGGGGTAGCACAGATACGCAGTATTTT. Its translation: CASSVAIWGSTDTQYF. The chain has TRBV9 and TRBJ2-3, with unresolved D. The germline V gene encodes CDR1 SGDLS and CDR2 YYNGEE. The CDR3 has 16 amino acids. V was clipped by 0 bases and J by 0 bases, with 11 bases between them.

The chain carries TRBV4-3 and TRBJ1-4; 7 nucleotides match TRBD1. V shed 0 bases and J 7 bases; nucleotides not matched to a gene: 5. Germline CDR1 LGHNA, CDR2 YSLEER. The CDR3 is made up of 15 amino acids. The CDR3 sequence: CASSQDGQGGEKLFF. Written as DNA, the CDR3 is TGCGCCAGCAGCCAAGATGGGCAGGGGGGTGAAAAACTGTTTTTT.

This clonotype has a handful of counts. The chain recombines TRBV29-1 with TRBJ2-3; 9 positions agree with TRBD1. After removal of 7 bases from V and 6 bases from J, the junction contained 8 bases not matched to a gene. Germline lookup yields CDR1 SQVTM and CDR2 ANQGSEA. This CDR3 has 13 residues. The CDR3 loop reads CSGTGGQGDTQYF. The CDR3 DNA reads TGCAGCGGAACAGGGGGCCAGGGGGATACGCAGTATTTT.

This clonotype has only a few counts. The V gene is TRBV7-9, the J gene TRBJ1-2; D gene uncertain. The germline V and J ends were trimmed by 5 bases and 7 bases, with 11 bases remaining between them. Germline V gene lookup returns CDR1 SEHNR and CDR2 FQNEAQ (reference sequence). The CDR3 loop spans 12 amino acids. The CDR3 sequence: CASSRGLTGYTF. The CDR3 region has the DNA TGTGCCAGCAGCCGCGGACTTACTGGCTACACCTTC.

This CDR3 is CSVVERGSYNEQFF. The CDR3 coding sequence is TGCAGCGTTGTGGAACGCGGGAGCTACAATGAGCAGTTCTTC. V is TRBV29-1 and J is TRBJ2-1; 7 positions match TRBD2. The germline CDR1 and CDR2 sequences are SQVTM and ANQGSEA. The CDR3 is 14 amino acids. V was pared by 4 bases and J by 3 bases, with 6 bases of the junction left unmatched.

The chain employs TRBV6-1 and TRBJ2-7; the match to TRBD1 covers 8 bases. The CDR3 sequence is 13 residues long. Trimming cost V 7 bases and J 6 bases; bases outside gene matches: 8. The germline CDR1 and CDR2 sequences are MNHNS and SASEGT. In DNA form, the CDR3 reads TGTGCCAGCACCCCAGGGGGCCTTCGCGAGCAGTACTTC. Protein product: CASTPGGLREQYF.

This clonotype has just a few counts. The chain has TRBV18 and TRBJ2-1; TRBD2 agrees at 8 bases. Trimming at V came to 3 bases and at J to 3 bases, leaving 10 bases not matched to a gene. Germline lookup yields CDR1 KGHSH and CDR2 LQKENI. The CDR3 runs 17 residues. CDR3 protein: CASSPTASGSLYNEQFF. For the CDR3, the DNA is TGTGCCAGCTCACCGACGGCTAGCGGGTCACTCTACAATGAGCAGTTCTTC.

This clonotype was found once. The chain links TRBV29-1 to TRBJ2-7, with 8 bases fitting TRBD1. The junction had 14 bases not matched to a gene; V was cut back by 4 bases and J by 0 bases. The CDR3 has 17 residues. Germline V gene data show CDR1 as SQVTM and CDR2 as ANQGSEA. In nucleotides, the CDR3 is TGCAGCGTTGTGGAGGACAGGGACCCTCCGCCCTCCTACGAGCAGTACTTC. This gives the protein CSVVEDRDPPPSYEQYF.

CDR3: CASSLTQGSYEQYF. The CDR3 DNA reads TGTGCCAGCAGTTTAACTCAGGGTTCCTACGAGCAGTACTTC. V usage is TRBV12-3 or TRBV12-4 and J usage is TRBJ2-7; maybe TRBD1 (5 bases). This CDR3 comprises 14 residues. Trimming stripped 2 bases from V and 1 base from J, with 9 bases between.

This clonotype was seen repeatedly, ten times or more. This chain connects TRBV6-6 to TRBJ1-2; no clear D. This CDR3 is built from 13 residues. Germline V gene data show CDR1 as MNHNY and CDR2 as SVGAGI (reference sequence). Trimming cost V 10 bases and J 0 bases, with 12 bases left between them. This CDR3 is CATSDGANYGYTF. The CDR3, as DNA: TGTGCCACTTCGGACGGAGCTAACTATGGCTACACCTTC.

The rearrangement joins TRBV20-1 to TRBJ1-2, with D unclear. The CDR3 runs to 15 residues. Between the trimmed V and J ends, which lost 7 bases and 0 bases, there was a span of 18 bases. CDR1 is DFQATT, CDR2 SNEGSKA, per germline (reference sequence). The CDR3 loop is CSEDPRARANYGYTF. CDR3 DNA: TGCAGTGAGGACCCCCGCGCGAGGGCTAACTATGGCTACACCTTC.

In this sample, this clonotype turned up a few times. The chain combines TRBV7-9 with TRBJ2-1; D possibly corresponds to TRBD2 (6 bases). Trimming removed 3 bases at V and 8 bases at J, with 14 bases between. This CDR3 contains 14 residues. Germline lookup yields CDR1 SEHNR and CDR2 FQNEAQ (reference sequence). The CDR3 coding sequence is TGTGCCAGCAGCTTTACAACTCCGGGAGATGAGCAGTTCTTC. Protein: CASSFTTPGDEQFF.

This clonotype was found a few times. The chain recombines TRBV4-2 with TRBJ2-7; no firm D call. The last part of the DNA fits TRBJ2-5 better; the J call may be wrong. Germline CDR1 LGHNA, CDR2 YNFKEQ. The CDR3 totals 13 residues. This CDR3 is CASSQSRDETQYF. CDR3 bases: TGTGCCAGCAGCCAAAGTAGGGATGAGACCCAGTACTTC.

The V call is TRBV29-1, the J call TRBJ1-2; possible D gene TRBD1, 5 bases. V lost 3 bases, J lost 3 bases, and 17 bases lay in between. Germline V gives CDR1 SQVTM, CDR2 ANQGSEA. The CDR3 covers 15 residues. The CDR3 DNA is TGCAGCGTTGACGGCATGTATGGGGCGGACTATGGCTACACCTTC. Its translation: CSVDGMYGADYGYTF.

This clonotype was recorded a few times. V usage is TRBV12-3 or TRBV12-4 and J usage is TRBJ2-4, with D perhaps matching TRBD2 (6 bases). The CDR3 spans 16 residues. V lost 6 bases to trimming and J lost 1 base, with 16 bases between them. The CDR3 here is CASRLSGGPAKNIQYF. CDR3 DNA: TGTGCCAGCAGACTTAGCGGCGGACCGGCCAAAAACATTCAGTACTTC.